A selection of T cell receptor beta chains follows, all from one sample in a study of blood T cell repertoires in COVID-19. The assay was immunoSEQ multiplex PCR, and TCRdb's table has in-frame clones only and misses some. The data show about 100,000 clones, more than 70% seen once. Sequenced input: peripheral blood. The receptors originated from a middle-aged man with active or convalescent COVID-19. The CDR3 runs from the conserved cysteine through the conserved F or W. A D gene is named only where the DNA matches it firmly. Some rows have no size entry. The others give once, few or many, or a class for an expanded clone.

J gene,clone size,V gene,D gene,CDR3 length,CDR3 DNA,CDR3 protein
TRBJ1-6,.,TRBV7-9,.,16,TGTGCCAGCAGCCTTACAGGGAGCTCCTATAATTCACCCCTCCACTTT,CASSLTGSSYNSPLHF
TRBJ1-2,.,TRBV29-1,TRBD1,13,TGCAGCGGAGGAGGACAGGGGGCTGGTGGCTACACCTTC,CSGGGQGAGGYTF
TRBJ2-2,few,TRBV5-6,TRBD1,15,TGTGCCAGCAGCTTGGGGGACAGGAACACCGGGGAGCTGTTTTTT,CASSLGDRNTGELFF
TRBJ2-1,.,TRBV4-3,TRBD1,16,TGCGCCAGCAGCCTCCTGAGACAGGGAACAGGCAATGAGCAGTTCTTC,CASSLLRQGTGNEQFF
TRBJ1-4,.,TRBV28,TRBD1,15,TGTGCCAGCAGCCGGGACAGGGGGACTAATGAAAAACTGTTTTTT,CASSRDRGTNEKLFF
TRBJ1-4,.,TRBV5-1,TRBD1,18,TGCGCCAGCAGTATCCTGAGGACAGGTTCTGCAACTAATGAAAAACTGTTTTTT,CASSILRTGSATNEKLFF
TRBJ2-5,once,TRBV3-1/TRBV3-2,TRBD2,12,TGTGCCAGCAGCCAAGTGGAAGCGGGGCCTTACTTC,CASSQVEAGPYF
TRBJ1-2,.,TRBV12-3/TRBV12-4,TRBD1,13,TGTGCCAGCAGTTTAGTGGGACAGAATGGCTACACCTTC,CASSLVGQNGYTF
TRBJ1-1,.,TRBV29-1,.,11,TGCAGCTCCCGACAGGCCGCTGAAGCTTTCTTT,CSSRQAAEAFF
TRBJ2-7,few,TRBV6-5,.,13,TGTGCCAGCAGTTACTTACAGTTCGGCGAGCAGTACTTC,CASSYLQFGEQYF
TRBJ2-2,.,TRBV5-1,.,17,TGCGCCAGCAGCCTAATGGGGACTGCGGTAAATACCGGGGAGCTGTTTTTT,CASSLMGTAVNTGELFF
TRBJ2-7,.,TRBV13,.,14,TGTGCCAGCAGCTCCCCAAACAGGGCACACGAGCAGTACTTC,CASSSPNRAHEQYF
TRBJ1-5,.,TRBV19,TRBD1,16,TGTGCCAGTAGTATCGGACAGGGGAGAAGCAATCAGCCCCAGCATTTT,CASSIGQGRSNQPQHF
TRBJ1-2,.,TRBV28,.,13,TGTGCCAGCAGTTTGGGGCGGATCTATGGCTACACCTTC,CASSLGRIYGYTF
TRBJ1-1,few,TRBV19,.,14,TGTGCCAGTAGTGCCGGGAGGGTAGGAACTGAAGCTTTCTTT,CASSAGRVGTEAFF
TRBJ1-1,.,TRBV28,TRBD1,15,TGTGCCAGCGGGACAGGGGAAATCTTGAACACTGAAGCTTTCTTT,CASGTGEILNTEAFF
TRBJ2-1,.,TRBV6-2/TRBV6-3,.,15,TGTGCCAGCAGCCTTTTCGTCTCCTCCTACAATGAGCAGTTCTTC,CASSLFVSSYNEQFF
TRBJ1-3,.,TRBV5-4,.,16,TGTGCCAGCAGCTTGTGGCCCGACTACTCTGGAAACACCATATATTTT,CASSLWPDYSGNTIYF